This T cell receptor beta chain was sequenced in a study of blood T cell repertoires in COVID-19. Study background: Sites in the United States, Italy and Spain provided acute and convalescent COVID-19 samples.

The CDR3 covers 15 residues. The ends were cut back, 3 bases at V and 4 bases at J, with 16 bases in the middle. Germline V gene lookup returns CDR1 MNHNS and CDR2 SASEGT. Original methodology: Estimates of nucleated cell counts were drawn from the amplification of reference gene primers. TCRdb's copy holds only in-frame clones and misses some; the assay was immunoSEQ multiplex PCR. From that table come the V and J calls and clone size; the DNA was used to work out D and trimming. The profile covers about 140,000 clones, with around three quarters appearing a single time and approximately 3.6% taken by the ten largest.

The specimen was peripheral blood. This receptor was taken from a man in his fifties or sixties with acute or convalescent COVID-19. The rearrangement uses TRBV6-1 and TRBJ2-7; tentative D call: TRBD2 (5 bases). For the CDR3, the DNA is TGTGCCAGCAGTGATAGGGCCCGGCGGGCTTACGAGCAGTACTTC. It codes for CASSDRARRAYEQYF.